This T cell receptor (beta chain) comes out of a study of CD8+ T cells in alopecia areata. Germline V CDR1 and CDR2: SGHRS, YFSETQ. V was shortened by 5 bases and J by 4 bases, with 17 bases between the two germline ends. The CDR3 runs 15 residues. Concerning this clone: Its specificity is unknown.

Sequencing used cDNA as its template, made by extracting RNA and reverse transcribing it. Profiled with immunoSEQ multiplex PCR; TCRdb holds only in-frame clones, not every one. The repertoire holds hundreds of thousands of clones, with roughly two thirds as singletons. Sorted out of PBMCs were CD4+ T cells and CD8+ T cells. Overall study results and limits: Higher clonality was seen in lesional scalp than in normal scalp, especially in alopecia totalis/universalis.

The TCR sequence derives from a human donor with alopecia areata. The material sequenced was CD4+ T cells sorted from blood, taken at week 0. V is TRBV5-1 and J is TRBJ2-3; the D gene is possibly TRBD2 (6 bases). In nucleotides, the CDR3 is TGCGCCAGCAGTTTCCCGGAGGGCGAGTCAGATACGCAGTATTTT. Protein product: CASSFPEGESDTQYF. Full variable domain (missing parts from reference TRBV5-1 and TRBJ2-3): KAGVTQTPRYLIKTRGQQVTLSCSPISGHRSVSWYQQTPGQGLQFLFEYFSETQRNKGNFPGRFSGRQFSNSRSEMNVSTLELGDSALYLCASSFPEGESDTQYFGPGTRLTVL.